This TCR beta chain was recovered during a study of T cell repertoires in aging, cancer and after chemotherapy. Study as a whole: Over several months to years, re-sampled healthy donor repertoires clearly shared clones.

Rearranged V-D-J TRB sequences were amplified with a mixed TRB-A/B primer pool. A single record per CDR3 protein comes from TCRdb applying MiXCR to the multiplex PCR reads. The data contain 6,000 to 9,000 distinct CDR3 sequences, around 40% of them singletons. TCR beta rearrangements were amplified from peripheral blood genomic DNA. In this sample, this clonotype turned up a few times. Material for sequencing was blood. The TCR originated in a human donor in good health.

The CDR3 region is CASSLGGFLAGGTYEQYF. DNA for the CDR3: TGTGCCAGCAGCTTGGGCGGGTTTCTAGCGGGGGGAACCTACGAGCAGTACTTC. V and J are TRBV5-5 and TRBJ2-7; TRBD2 agrees at 11 bases. The CDR3 length is 18 residues. V lost 0 bases, J lost 2 bases, and 10 bases stayed unmatched. Germline CDR1 is SGHKS and CDR2 is YYEKEE (reference sequence).